These 27 T cell receptor beta chains share one sample of origin, sequenced in a study of T cells in Graves' hyperthyroidism and ophthalmopathy. Amplified TCR beta CDR3 regions derived from RNA transcripts. HTBI primers were used for first-round RT-PCR of the TCR CDR3. Via MiXCR, TCRdb re-called the multiplex PCR reads, giving one row per CDR3 protein. The sample shows about 600,000 distinct CDR3 sequences, around 16% of them seen only once. The specimen sequenced was blood. The receptors originated from a woman in her 40s with Graves' ophthalmopathy.

Remarks on this clonotype: Just one base apart from a much larger clone, this may be a read error. V gene TRBV28 combines with J gene TRBJ2-1, with TRBD2 matching over 9 bases. This CDR3 has 15 residues. Germline values: CDR1 MDHEN, CDR2 SYDVKM. V was clipped by 5 bases and J by 8 bases; unmatched bases: 10. DNA for the CDR3: TGTGCCAGCAGTATGGAGCGGGAGGCGCGATATGAGCAGTTCTTC. Translated, it gives CASSMEREARYEQFF. Drawing the rest from reference TRBV28 and TRBJ2-1, the complete variable domain is DVKVTQSSRYLVKRTGEKVFLECVQDMDHENMFWYRQDPGLGLRLIYFSYDVKMKEKGDIPEGYSVSREKKERFSLILESASTNQTSMYLCASSMEREARYEQFFGPGTRLTVL.

Comments on this clonotype: Its ends do not fully match the called genes, so a read error is possible. This chain uses TRBV27 with TRBJ2-7, with a possible D match to TRBD2 (6 bases). This CDR3 is 14 amino acids long. In germline, CDR1 is MNHEY, CDR2 SMNVEV (reference sequence). DNA of the CDR3: TGTGCCGGCAGTTTGCTCCGGGGGAGTAACGAGCAGTACTTC. Amino acids: CAGSLLRGSNEQYF.

This clonotype was counted a few times. This sequence joins TRBV5-1 and TRBJ1-1; D possibly corresponds to TRBD1 (5 bases). Trimming left V 2 bases short and J 5 bases short, with 13 bases between. CDR3 length: 14 amino acids. Germline-derived CDR1 and CDR2 are SGHRS and YFSETQ. The CDR3 sequence: CASSFFSGTTEAFF. The CDR3 DNA reads TGCGCCAGCAGCTTTTTTTCCGGGACTACTGAAGCTTTCTTT. The full variable domain, in which reference TRBV5-1 and TRBJ1-1 provide the parts outside the CDR3, is KAGVTQTPRYLIKTRGQQVTLSCSPISGHRSVSWYQQTPGQGLQFLFEYFSETQRNKGNFPGRFSGRQFSNSRSEMNVSTLELGDSALYLCASSFFSGTTEAFFGQGTRLTVV.

As concerns this clonotype: Possible read error: a much larger clone is one base away. The J gene is TRBJ1-1, the V gene TRBV2; D possibly corresponds to TRBD1 (6 bases). V dropped 5 bases and J dropped 12 bases, with 19 bases sitting between them. The CDR3 has 13 amino acids. Germline-derived CDR1 and CDR2 are SNHLY and FYNNEI. This CDR3 is CASSYLRGGPSFF. Here the CDR3 DNA reads TGTGCCAGCAGTTACCTGAGGGGGGGTCCCTCTTTCTTT.

The sample holds many counts of this clonotype. Here the CDR3 reads CASSLGTGTDNEKLFF. DNA of the CDR3: TGTGCCAGCAGCTTGGGGACAGGGACTGATAATGAAAAACTGTTTTTT. The V call is TRBV5-5, the J call TRBJ1-4; TRBD1 matches at 8 bases. With V trimmed by 0 bases and J by 4 bases, 5 bases remained unmatched. From germline, CDR1 is SGHKS and CDR2 YYEKEE (reference sequence). This CDR3 is 16 amino acids long.

This clonotype has ten or more counts. J is TRBJ1-1 and V is TRBV12-3 or TRBV12-4; D gene ambiguous. Trimming took off 6 bases at V and 1 base at J, with 9 bases between the two ends. This CDR3 is built from 13 residues. The CDR3 sequence is CASRRRWNTEAFF. As DNA, the CDR3 is TGTGCCAGCAGACGCCGCTGGAACACTGAAGCTTTCTTT.

This clonotype was observed many times. This chain joins TRBV18 and TRBJ1-6; D is undetermined. The CDR3 extends over 13 amino acids. Germline assignment: CDR1 KGHSH and CDR2 LQKENI. Between the trimmed V and J ends, which lost 1 base and 6 bases, there was a span of 4 bases. The CDR3, as DNA: TGTGCCAGCTCACCACAGACTAATTCACCCCTCCACTTT. Its translation is CASSPQTNSPLHF.

At least ten counts were recorded for this clonotype. The V and J genes are TRBV20-1 and TRBJ2-5, with D maybe TRBD2 (6 bases). Trimming removed 6 bases at V and 2 bases at J, with 25 bases between. Germline CDR1 reads DFQATT; CDR2 reads SNEGSKA (reference sequence). The CDR3 consists of 17 residues. CDR3 DNA: TGCAGTGCGAGACCCCTGGGGGGACTCCAACTTCAAGAGACCCAGTACTTC. Protein sequence: CSARPLGGLQLQETQYF.

This clonotype showed up many times. The chain employs TRBV20-1 and TRBJ2-1; 13 nucleotides align to TRBD2. With V trimmed by 6 bases and J by 7 bases, 9 bases remained unmatched. The CDR3 covers 15 residues. CDR1 is DFQATT, CDR2 SNEGSKA, per germline (reference sequence). The CDR3 coding sequence is TGCAGTGCAAGACCGGGACTAGCGGGATTAAATGAGCAGTTCTTC. The encoded protein is CSARPGLAGLNEQFF.

The chain has TRBV15 and TRBJ1-3; D may be TRBD1 (5 bases). V was shortened by 5 bases and J by 0 bases, with 11 bases between the two germline ends. The length of the CDR3 is 15 residues. The germline V gene encodes CDR1 LNHNV and CDR2 YYDKDF (reference sequence). The CDR3 is CATSLRGSSGNTIYF. In DNA form, the CDR3 reads TGTGCCACCAGCTTGCGGGGGAGCTCTGGAAACACCATATATTTT.

This clonotype was recorded at least ten times. The chain uses TRBV7-6 and TRBJ2-1, with TRBD2 matching over 8 bases. CDR1 and CDR2 from the germline V gene are SGHVS and FNYEAQ. V gave up 1 base and J gave up 10 bases; unmatched junction bases: 9. This CDR3 has 15 amino acids. Written as DNA, the CDR3 is TGTGCCAGCAGCTTAGGGCGAGCGGGAGCAGTAGAGCAGTTCTTC. Its protein is CASSLGRAGAVEQFF.

This clonotype was detected only a few times. Being one base from a much bigger clone, this may be a read error. Since no conserved phenylalanine or tryptophan closes the CDR3, a read error is the likely cause. The chain couples TRBV28 to TRBJ2-7; D may match TRBD1 or TRBD2 (5 bases each). Germline V lookup: CDR1 MDHEN, CDR2 SYDVKM. This CDR3 is 15 amino acids long. Trimming stripped 4 bases from V and 5 bases from J, with 18 bases between. The CDR3 protein is CASSSPGTITHEQYL. The CDR3 nucleotides read TGTGCCAGCAGTTCCCCAGGGACCATTACCCACGAGCAGTACCTC.

The chain links TRBV19 to TRBJ2-2; D might be TRBD2 (5 bases). Germline CDR1 and CDR2: LNHDA and SQIVND (reference sequence). The CDR3 contains 17 residues. V was clipped by 6 bases and J by 4 bases, with 21 bases between them. This CDR3 is CASSPNAAGPVTGELFF. The CDR3, as DNA: TGTGCCAGTAGCCCAAATGCCGCGGGTCCGGTCACCGGGGAGCTGTTTTTT.

This clonotype was recorded many times. V usage is TRBV6-2 or TRBV6-3 and J usage is TRBJ1-6; TRBD1 is a possible D gene (5 bases). Trimming removed 0 bases from V and 4 bases from J, with 7 bases in between. Germline-derived CDR1 and CDR2 are MNHEY and SVGEGT. This CDR3 is 15 amino acids long. In DNA, the CDR3 is TGTGCCAGCAGTTACTCGAACAGGTATAATTCACCCCTCCACTTT. This codes for CASSYSNRYNSPLHF.

This clonotype was counted only a few times. The chain couples TRBV5-1 to TRBJ2-7; unclear D gene. From germline, CDR1 is SGHRS and CDR2 YFSETQ. This CDR3 is built from 15 residues. V gave up 4 bases and J gave up 1 base, with 15 bases separating them. CDR3 sequence: CASSRSAAESYEQYF. CDR3 DNA sequence: TGCGCCAGCAGCCGCTCTGCGGCGGAATCCTACGAGCAGTACTTC.

In its sample, this clonotype was seen many times. This chain links TRBV20-1 with TRBJ2-3; TRBD2 agrees at 8 bases. The germline V gene has CDR1 DFQATT and CDR2 SNEGSKA (reference sequence). This CDR3 is 17 amino acids long. J gave up 2 bases and V 2 bases, and 12 bases lay outside the gene matches. CDR3 protein: CSARTGDGRGVTDTQYF. The CDR3 coding sequence is TGCAGTGCTAGAACGGGGGACGGGCGGGGGGTCACAGATACGCAGTATTTT.

This clonotype came up many times. J is TRBJ1-5 and V is TRBV28, with 7 bases lining up with TRBD1. CDR3 size: 15 residues. Germline V gene sequence: CDR1 MDHEN, CDR2 SYDVKM. Losses at the gene ends were 2 bases for V and 0 bases for J; bases not matched to a gene: 1. Here the CDR3 reads CASSLRQGSNQPQHF. For the CDR3, the DNA is TGTGCCAGCAGTTTAAGACAGGGTAGCAATCAGCCCCAGCATTTT.

This clonotype has at least ten counts. The J gene is TRBJ2-1, the V gene TRBV2; 7 nucleotides line up with TRBD2. Germline V gene data show CDR1 as SNHLY and CDR2 as FYNNEI. V was pared by 8 bases and J by 9 bases, with 13 bases of the junction left unmatched. The CDR3 covers 14 residues. CDR3 nucleotides: TGTGCCAGCCAAGGGCCGGGGGGATTGGGTGAGCAGTTCTTC. Its protein product is CASQGPGGLGEQFF.

The V call is TRBV7-9, the J call TRBJ1-3; D call uncertain. The CDR3 has 13 residues. Germline CDR1 reads SEHNR; CDR2 reads FQNEAQ (reference sequence). V was clipped by 2 bases and J by 5 bases, with 7 bases between them. As DNA, the CDR3 is TGTGCCAGCAGCTTAACCCTACGAAACACCATATATTTT. This codes for CASSLTLRNTIYF.

This clonotype was found many times. The genes are TRBV12-3 or TRBV12-4 and TRBJ2-3, with TRBD1 matching over 11 bases. The CDR3 length is 18 residues. V lost 6 bases and J lost 2; bases outside the gene matches: 13. CDR3 region: CASSPLRVGQGDTDTQYF. The CDR3 coding sequence is TGTGCCAGCAGCCCCCTCCGGGTGGGACAGGGGGACACAGATACGCAGTATTTT.

This clonotype occurred many times. The rearrangement links TRBV6-2 or TRBV6-3 to TRBJ2-3; D unresolved. Germline assignment: CDR1 MNHEY and CDR2 SVGEGT. The CDR3 runs to 14 residues. Between the trimmed V and J ends, which lost 0 bases and 2 bases, there was a span of 6 bases. The CDR3 here is CASSYSTTTDTQYF. CDR3 coding DNA: TGTGCCAGCAGTTACTCGACGACCACAGATACGCAGTATTTT.

This clonotype was seen repeatedly, ten times or more. The genes are TRBV18 and TRBJ1-5, with D possibly TRBD1 on 6 matching bases. Trimming cost V 1 base and J 5 bases, with 9 bases left between them. CDR1 KGHSH and CDR2 LQKENI come from the germline V gene. CDR3 size: 14 residues. CDR3 nucleotides: TGTGCCAGCTCACCACAGGACAGTTATCAGCCCCAGCATTTT. Translated, it gives CASSPQDSYQPQHF.

This clonotype has ten or more counts. V gene TRBV28 combines with J gene TRBJ2-1, with 9 bases matching TRBD2. V shed 5 bases and J 5 bases; nucleotides not matched to a gene: 10. Germline CDR1 and CDR2: MDHEN and SYDVKM. The CDR3 consists of 16 residues. The CDR3 DNA follows: TGTGCCAGCAGTCCCCGCCGGACTAGCGCACACAATGAGCAGTTCTTC. Protein: CASSPRRTSAHNEQFF.

This chain joins TRBV7-3 and TRBJ2-1; 7 bases are shared with TRBD2. V lost 0 bases to trimming and J lost 5 bases; unmatched junction nucleotides: 4. The CDR3 consists of 15 residues. The germline gives CDR1 SGHTA, CDR2 FQGTGA. The CDR3 region is CASSLTAGAHNEQFF. CDR3 sequence (DNA): TGTGCCAGCAGCTTAACGGCGGGAGCCCACAATGAGCAGTTCTTC.

This clonotype was found a few times. The V gene is TRBV5-1, the J gene TRBJ1-6; 7 nucleotides agree with TRBD1. The CDR3 is made up of 16 amino acids. Per the germline V gene, CDR1 is SGHRS and CDR2 is YFSETQ. With 4 bases clipped from V and 8 bases from J, the junction kept 12 bases outside the gene matches. CDR3 bases: TGCGCCAGCAGCCCTGGGGGGGACAGCCGAGATTCACCCCTCCACTTT. It yields the protein CASSPGGDSRDSPLHF. Looking up the rest from reference TRBV5-1 and TRBJ1-6 gives the full variable domain: KAGVTQTPRYLIKTRGQQVTLSCSPISGHRSVSWYQQTPGQGLQFLFEYFSETQRNKGNFPGRFSGRQFSNSRSEMNVSTLELGDSALYLCASSPGGDSRDSPLHFGNGTRLTVT.

This chain joins TRBV9 and TRBJ2-3, with D unclear. CDR1 and CDR2 (germline): SGDLS, YYNGEE. The CDR3 sequence is 14 residues long. V was trimmed by 0 bases and J by 1 base, leaving 6 bases between them. The DNA for the CDR3 is TGTGCCAGCAGCGTAGGGCCAGGCACAGATACGCAGTATTTT. Its translation is CASSVGPGTDTQYF. Supplemented by reference TRBV9 and TRBJ2-3, the full variable domain reads DSGVTQTPKHLITATGQRVTLRCSPRSGDLSVYWYQQSLDQGLQFLIQYYNGEERAKGNILERFSAQQFPDLHSELNLSSLELGDSALYFCASSVGPGTDTQYFGPGTRLTVL.

This clonotype was counted at least ten times. This rearrangement joins TRBV28 to TRBJ1-2; no definite D call. The CDR3 is 15 residues long. From germline, CDR1 is MDHEN and CDR2 SYDVKM. Trimming pared 1 base from V and 4 bases from J, leaving 13 bases between. CDR3 sequence: CASSLSLNLIYGYTF. The CDR3 region has the DNA TGTGCCAGCAGTTTATCGTTGAACTTGATCTATGGCTACACCTTC.